The rows below give T cell receptor beta chains drawn from one sample of a study of shared clonotypes between healthy human individuals. Only in-frame clones appear in the TCRdb table, and some are missing; sequencing was by immunoSEQ multiplex PCR. The table lists roughly 110,000 clones, roughly 70% of them singletons. Sequencing used memory CD8+ T cells sorted from blood. These receptors came from a woman under 40 in good health. Each CDR3 is given with its conserved first and last residue. Each record gives: J gene, clone size, V gene, D gene, CDR3 DNA, CDR3 protein. D genes are given only for firm matches. Clone size is not always given. Where it is, it says once, few, many or a class for expanded clones.

J gene: TRBJ2-5; clone size: NA; V gene: TRBV9; D gene: NA; CDR3 DNA: TGTGCCAGCAGCGTAGGTTGGGGTAGGGAGACCCAGTACTTC; CDR3 protein: CASSVGWGRETQYF
J gene: TRBJ2-1; clone size: few; V gene: TRBV4-1; D gene: NA; CDR3 DNA: TGCGCCAGCAGCCAACTAGCCGTCAGCTCCTACAATGAGCAGTTCTTC; CDR3 protein: CASSQLAVSSYNEQFF
J gene: TRBJ1-5; clone size: NA; V gene: TRBV5-1; D gene: NA; CDR3 DNA: TGCGCCAGCAGCACCACGACGGATCAGCCCCAGCATTTT; CDR3 protein: CASSTTTDQPQHF
J gene: TRBJ2-7; clone size: NA; V gene: TRBV6-4; D gene: TRBD2; CDR3 DNA: TGTGCCAGCAGCCTCTGGCGGGAGGGCCTTGGCGAGCAGTACTTC; CDR3 protein: CASSLWREGLGEQYF
J gene: TRBJ1-1; clone size: NA; V gene: TRBV19; D gene: NA; CDR3 DNA: TGTGCCAGTAGTCCCCCGGGCAGAAGGGGCGCTGAAGCTTTCTTT; CDR3 protein: CASSPPGRRGAEAFF
J gene: TRBJ1-1; clone size: NA; V gene: TRBV6-4; D gene: NA; CDR3 DNA: TGTGCCAGCAGTCCGGGGGGCCAGTCTGAAGCTTTCTTT; CDR3 protein: CASSPGGQSEAFF
J gene: TRBJ1-5; clone size: NA; V gene: TRBV19; D gene: NA; CDR3 DNA: TGTGCCAGTAGTATATGGGGAGGGAATCAGCCCCAGCATTTT; CDR3 protein: CASSIWGGNQPQHF
J gene: TRBJ1-1; clone size: many; V gene: TRBV27; D gene: NA; CDR3 DNA: TGTGCCAGCAGTGTGGACTGGGGCACTGAAGCTTTCTTT; CDR3 protein: CASSVDWGTEAFF
J gene: TRBJ2-7; clone size: many; V gene: TRBV2; D gene: NA; CDR3 DNA: TGTGCCAGCAGGGCCCCCGAGCCCTACGAGCAGTACTTC; CDR3 protein: CASRAPEPYEQYF
J gene: TRBJ2-5; clone size: NA; V gene: TRBV7-2; D gene: NA; CDR3 DNA: TGTGCCAGCAGCTTAGCGCGAAGTGCGACCCAGTACTTC; CDR3 protein: CASSLARSATQYF
J gene: TRBJ1-2; clone size: NA; V gene: TRBV9; D gene: NA; CDR3 DNA: TGTGCCAGCAGCGTAGGGTCGACAGCTAACTATGGCTACACCTTC; CDR3 protein: CASSVGSTANYGYTF
J gene: TRBJ2-7; clone size: NA; V gene: TRBV6-5; D gene: NA; CDR3 DNA: TGTGCCAGCATCCAACCGAAGAGCTCCTACGAGCAGTACTTC; CDR3 protein: CASIQPKSSYEQYF
J gene: TRBJ1-4; clone size: NA; V gene: TRBV4-1; D gene: NA; CDR3 DNA: TGCGCCAGCAACCACTCCGGTTTGGCTGTGGGATGGGAAAAACTGTTTTTT; CDR3 protein: CASNHSGLAVGWEKLFF
J gene: TRBJ2-2; clone size: many; V gene: TRBV2; D gene: NA; CDR3 DNA: TGTGCCAGCAGAACTCCGGGGAACACCGGGGAGCTGTTTTTT; CDR3 protein: CASRTPGNTGELFF
J gene: TRBJ1-2; clone size: many; V gene: TRBV5-4; D gene: NA; CDR3 DNA: TGTGCCAGCAGCTTGCTTTCTGACCTGAACTATGGCTACACCTTC; CDR3 protein: CASSLLSDLNYGYTF
J gene: TRBJ1-4; clone size: once; V gene: TRBV5-1; D gene: TRBD1; CDR3 DNA: TGCGCCAGCAGCTGGGGACAGGGCGACGGTAATGAAAAACTGTTTTTT; CDR3 protein: CASSWGQGDGNEKLFF
J gene: TRBJ2-7; clone size: NA; V gene: TRBV28; D gene: NA; CDR3 DNA: TGTGCCAGCAGCCTGGGAAGCTCCTACGAGCAGTACTTC; CDR3 protein: CASSLGSSYEQYF
J gene: TRBJ2-1; clone size: NA; V gene: TRBV6-5; D gene: NA; CDR3 DNA: TGTGCCAGCAGTTACCCCGGGCCTGCTAGTGAGCAGTTCTTC; CDR3 protein: CASSYPGPASEQFF
J gene: TRBJ1-2; clone size: once; V gene: TRBV10-2; D gene: NA; CDR3 DNA: TGCGCCAGCAGCAGGGGTGCCAACTATGGCTACACCTTC; CDR3 protein: CASSRGANYGYTF
J gene: TRBJ2-1; clone size: NA; V gene: TRBV15; D gene: TRBD2; CDR3 DNA: TGTGCCACCAGCAGAGATGGGAGGGCCTCGGATGAGCAGTTCTTC; CDR3 protein: CATSRDGRASDEQFF
J gene: TRBJ1-1; clone size: NA; V gene: TRBV29-1; D gene: NA; CDR3 DNA: TGCAGCGCCTCCCCTGAACAACGGGAAGCTTTCTTT; CDR3 protein: CSASPEQREAFF
J gene: TRBJ2-1; clone size: NA; V gene: TRBV30; D gene: NA; CDR3 DNA: TGTGCCTGGAGTGTGGACCAAACGGCGTCTGAGCAGTTCTTC; CDR3 protein: CAWSVDQTASEQFF
J gene: TRBJ2-3; clone size: NA; V gene: TRBV9; D gene: TRBD1; CDR3 DNA: TGTGCCAGCAGCGTAGGGGACAGGGGGCGTACAGATACGCAGTATTTT; CDR3 protein: CASSVGDRGRTDTQYF
J gene: TRBJ2-2; clone size: few; V gene: TRBV28; D gene: TRBD2; CDR3 DNA: TGTGCCAGCAGAAGCGGGATTGGAGACACCGGGGAGCTGTTTTTT; CDR3 protein: CASRSGIGDTGELFF
J gene: TRBJ1-1; clone size: NA; V gene: TRBV12-5; D gene: NA; CDR3 DNA: TGTGCTAGTGGTTTCGACAGTGCGAACACTGAAGCTTTCTTT; CDR3 protein: CASGFDSANTEAFF
J gene: TRBJ2-5; clone size: medium-sized; V gene: TRBV7-8; D gene: TRBD1; CDR3 DNA: TGTGCCAGCAGCCTTGACAGGGGGCCAGGGACCCAGTACTTC; CDR3 protein: CASSLDRGPGTQYF
J gene: TRBJ1-4; clone size: many; V gene: TRBV2; D gene: NA; CDR3 DNA: TGTGCCAGCACCCCTCAGCCGGACGGCGTACTTACAACTAATGAAAAACTGTTTTTT; CDR3 protein: CASTPQPDGVLTTNEKLFF
J gene: TRBJ1-2; clone size: NA; V gene: TRBV27; D gene: NA; CDR3 DNA: TGTGCCAGCAGTTTAACGGCAGACCGCGGCTACACCTTC; CDR3 protein: CASSLTADRGYTF
J gene: TRBJ2-4; clone size: once; V gene: TRBV27; D gene: TRBD2; CDR3 DNA: TGTGCCAGTAAGGGGGAACTAGCGGGAGAAGCCAAAAACATTCAGTACTTC; CDR3 protein: CASKGELAGEAKNIQYF
J gene: TRBJ1-2; clone size: once; V gene: TRBV14; D gene: NA; CDR3 DNA: TGTGCCAGCAGCCAAGACGGGGTGTCCTATGGCTACACCTTC; CDR3 protein: CASSQDGVSYGYTF
J gene: TRBJ2-7; clone size: few; V gene: TRBV27; D gene: NA; CDR3 DNA: TGTGCCAGCAGGCCTGGGACTTCCTACGAGCAGTACTTC; CDR3 protein: CASRPGTSYEQYF
J gene: TRBJ2-5; clone size: few; V gene: TRBV2; D gene: TRBD2; CDR3 DNA: TGTGCCAGCAGTCGGGTTGTAGCGGGAGAACAGACCCAGTACTTC; CDR3 protein: CASSRVVAGEQTQYF
J gene: TRBJ2-1; clone size: NA; V gene: TRBV25-1; D gene: NA; CDR3 DNA: TGTGCCAGCAGTGACAGGCAGGGCCATCGGGGTGAGCAGTTCTTC; CDR3 protein: CASSDRQGHRGEQFF
J gene: TRBJ1-6; clone size: few; V gene: TRBV5-6; D gene: TRBD1; CDR3 DNA: TGTGCCAGCAGCCCCGGGACAGGTGGGGCCCTCCACTTT; CDR3 protein: CASSPGTGGALHF
J gene: TRBJ2-3; clone size: few; V gene: TRBV6-4; D gene: NA; CDR3 DNA: TGTGCCAGAATTGGAATAGGAAGCACAGATACGCAGTATTTT; CDR3 protein: CARIGIGSTDTQYF
J gene: TRBJ1-1; clone size: many; V gene: TRBV5-6; D gene: NA; CDR3 DNA: TGTGCCAGCAGCTATTCAGAGCCGGGCTACATGAACACTGAAGCTTTCTTT; CDR3 protein: CASSYSEPGYMNTEAFF
J gene: TRBJ1-5; clone size: few; V gene: TRBV25-1; D gene: NA; CDR3 DNA: TGTGCCAGCAGTGGCCGGGGTCTGAATCAGCCCCAGCATTTT; CDR3 protein: CASSGRGLNQPQHF
J gene: TRBJ2-1; clone size: NA; V gene: TRBV2; D gene: NA; CDR3 DNA: TGTGCCAGCACTCAGGCCGAGCAGTTCTTC; CDR3 protein: CASTQAEQFF
J gene: TRBJ2-1; clone size: once; V gene: TRBV18; D gene: TRBD1; CDR3 DNA: TGTGCCAGCTCACCACGCTTCCCCGGGACAGGAATTACCTACAATGAGCAGTTCTTC; CDR3 protein: CASSPRFPGTGITYNEQFF
J gene: TRBJ2-3; clone size: NA; V gene: TRBV6-5; D gene: TRBD1; CDR3 DNA: TGTGCCAGCAGTCAACAGGGGACACACACAGATACGCAGTATTTT; CDR3 protein: CASSQQGTHTDTQYF
J gene: TRBJ2-7; clone size: NA; V gene: TRBV5-1; D gene: TRBD1; CDR3 DNA: TGCGCCAGCAGCACGAGGGGACAGGGGAAAAATTACGAGCAGTACTTC; CDR3 protein: CASSTRGQGKNYEQYF
J gene: TRBJ1-5; clone size: NA; V gene: TRBV5-5; D gene: NA; CDR3 DNA: TGTGCCAGCAGCCCGGTTAGACGGGATAGCAATCAGCCCCAGCATTTT; CDR3 protein: CASSPVRRDSNQPQHF
J gene: TRBJ2-2; clone size: once; V gene: TRBV4-1; D gene: NA; CDR3 DNA: TGCGCCAGCAGCCAAGATGCCGGGGAGCTGTTTTTT; CDR3 protein: CASSQDAGELFF
J gene: TRBJ1-4; clone size: NA; V gene: TRBV28; D gene: TRBD1; CDR3 DNA: TGTGCCAGCAGCGGACAGGGGGGGACTAATGAAAAACTGTTTTTT; CDR3 protein: CASSGQGGTNEKLFF
J gene: TRBJ2-3; clone size: NA; V gene: TRBV4-2; D gene: NA; CDR3 DNA: TGTGCCAGCAGCCATCAAGGGGTCGCATACCACTTCTCTGGCACAGATACGCAGTATTTT; CDR3 protein: CASSHQGVAYHFSGTDTQYF
J gene: TRBJ1-2; clone size: NA; V gene: TRBV9; D gene: TRBD1; CDR3 DNA: TGTGCCAGCAGCGTTAAAGGGGGCAACTATGGCTACACCTTC; CDR3 protein: CASSVKGGNYGYTF
J gene: TRBJ2-1; clone size: many; V gene: TRBV6-1; D gene: TRBD2; CDR3 DNA: TGTGCCAGCAGTGAATTAAGCGGGGAGTACAATGAGCAGTTCTTC; CDR3 protein: CASSELSGEYNEQFF
J gene: TRBJ2-7; clone size: NA; V gene: TRBV5-4; D gene: NA; CDR3 DNA: TGTGCCAGCAGCTTGGTTGGCGCCAGCTCCTACGAGCAGTACTTC; CDR3 protein: CASSLVGASSYEQYF
J gene: TRBJ2-7; clone size: NA; V gene: TRBV6-6; D gene: TRBD1; CDR3 DNA: TGTGCCAGCAGTTACGCAGCACAGGGGTCCTACGAGCAGTACTTC; CDR3 protein: CASSYAAQGSYEQYF
J gene: TRBJ1-2; clone size: NA; V gene: TRBV2; D gene: TRBD1; CDR3 DNA: TGTGCCAGCCTCTTCGGACAGGGGTCAGATGGCTACACCTTC; CDR3 protein: CASLFGQGSDGYTF
J gene: TRBJ2-1; clone size: NA; V gene: TRBV27; D gene: NA; CDR3 DNA: TGTGCCAGCAGTCCTTATGTAAAGGGTGAGCAGTTCTTC; CDR3 protein: CASSPYVKGEQFF
J gene: TRBJ2-1; clone size: NA; V gene: TRBV2; D gene: NA; CDR3 DNA: TGTGCCACGTTACACGAAGGAGTGCGCTCCTACAATGAGCAGTTCTTC; CDR3 protein: CATLHEGVRSYNEQFF
J gene: TRBJ2-7; clone size: NA; V gene: TRBV5-1; D gene: TRBD2; CDR3 DNA: TGCGCCAGCAGCTTGGGGGATTGGACTAGTTCCTACGAGCAGTACTTC; CDR3 protein: CASSLGDWTSSYEQYF
J gene: TRBJ2-4; clone size: few; V gene: TRBV2; D gene: TRBD2; CDR3 DNA: TGTGCCAGCAGTGAAAGGGACTACAAAAACATTCAGTACTTC; CDR3 protein: CASSERDYKNIQYF
J gene: TRBJ1-2; clone size: once; V gene: TRBV6-5; D gene: TRBD1; CDR3 DNA: TGTGCCAGCAGTATGGACAGGGTAGGGGGCTACACCTTC; CDR3 protein: CASSMDRVGGYTF
J gene: TRBJ1-2; clone size: NA; V gene: TRBV4-1; D gene: NA; CDR3 DNA: TGCGCCAGCAGCTTCAGGGTACCCCCCTATGGCTACACCTTC; CDR3 protein: CASSFRVPPYGYTF
J gene: TRBJ2-1; clone size: NA; V gene: TRBV29-1; D gene: NA; CDR3 DNA: TGCAGCGTAAGGGGGTTAGTGGCGGGAGTTAATGAGCAGTTCTTC; CDR3 protein: CSVRGLVAGVNEQFF